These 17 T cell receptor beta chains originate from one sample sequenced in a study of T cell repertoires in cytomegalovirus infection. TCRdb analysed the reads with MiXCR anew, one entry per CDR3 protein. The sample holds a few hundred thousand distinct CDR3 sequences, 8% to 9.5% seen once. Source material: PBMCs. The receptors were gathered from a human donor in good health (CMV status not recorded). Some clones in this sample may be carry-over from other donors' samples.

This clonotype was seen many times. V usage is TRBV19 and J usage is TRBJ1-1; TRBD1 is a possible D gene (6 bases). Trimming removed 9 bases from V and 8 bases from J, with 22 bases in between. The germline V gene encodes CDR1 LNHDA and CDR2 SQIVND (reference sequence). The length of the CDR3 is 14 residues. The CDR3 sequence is CASKMRGSTREAFF. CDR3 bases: TGTGCCAGCAAAATGAGGGGGTCGACCAGAGAAGCTTTCTTT.

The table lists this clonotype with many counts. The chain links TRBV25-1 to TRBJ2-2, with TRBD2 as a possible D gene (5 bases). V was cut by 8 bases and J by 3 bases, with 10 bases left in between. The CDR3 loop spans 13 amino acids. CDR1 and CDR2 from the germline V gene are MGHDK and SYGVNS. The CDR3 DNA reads TGTGCCAGCTTCCGGGATGACACCGGGGAGCTGTTTTTT. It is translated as CASFRDDTGELFF.

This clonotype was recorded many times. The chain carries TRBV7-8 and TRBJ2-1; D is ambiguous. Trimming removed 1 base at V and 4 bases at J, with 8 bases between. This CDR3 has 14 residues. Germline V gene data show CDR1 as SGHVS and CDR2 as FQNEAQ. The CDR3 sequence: CASSLVGLYNEQFF. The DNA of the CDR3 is TGTGCCAGCAGCTTAGTAGGTCTATACAATGAGCAGTTCTTC.

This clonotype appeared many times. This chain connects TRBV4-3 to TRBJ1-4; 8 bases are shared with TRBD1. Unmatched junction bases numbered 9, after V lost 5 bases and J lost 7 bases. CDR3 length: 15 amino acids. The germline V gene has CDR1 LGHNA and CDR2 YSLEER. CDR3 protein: CASSARQGFGEKLFF. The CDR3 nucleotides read TGCGCCAGCAGCGCTAGACAGGGGTTCGGTGAAAAACTGTTTTTT.

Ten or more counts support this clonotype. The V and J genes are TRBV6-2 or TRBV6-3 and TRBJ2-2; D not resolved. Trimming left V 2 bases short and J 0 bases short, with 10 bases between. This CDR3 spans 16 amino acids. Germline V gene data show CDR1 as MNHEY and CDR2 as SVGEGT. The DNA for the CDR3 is TGTGCCAGCAGTTACAATACGGTCGCGAACACCGGGGAGCTGTTTTTT. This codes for CASSYNTVANTGELFF.

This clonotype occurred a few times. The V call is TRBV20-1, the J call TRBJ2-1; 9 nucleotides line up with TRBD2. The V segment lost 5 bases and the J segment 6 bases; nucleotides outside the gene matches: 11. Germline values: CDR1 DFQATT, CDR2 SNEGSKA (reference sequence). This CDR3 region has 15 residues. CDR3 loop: CSARPLAGLGNEQFF. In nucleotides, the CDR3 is TGCAGTGCTCGACCTCTAGCGGGACTTGGCAATGAGCAGTTCTTC.

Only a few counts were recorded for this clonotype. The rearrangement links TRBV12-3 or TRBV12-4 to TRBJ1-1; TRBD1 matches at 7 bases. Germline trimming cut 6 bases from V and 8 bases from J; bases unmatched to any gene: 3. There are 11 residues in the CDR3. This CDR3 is CASSADREAFF. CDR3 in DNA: TGTGCCAGCAGCGCGGACAGGGAAGCTTTCTTT.

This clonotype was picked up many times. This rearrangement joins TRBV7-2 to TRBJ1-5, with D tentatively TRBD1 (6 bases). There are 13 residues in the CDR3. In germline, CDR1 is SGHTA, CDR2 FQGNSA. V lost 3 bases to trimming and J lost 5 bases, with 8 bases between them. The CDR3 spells CASSFRTDQPQHF. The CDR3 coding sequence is TGTGCCAGCAGCTTTCGGACAGATCAGCCCCAGCATTTT.

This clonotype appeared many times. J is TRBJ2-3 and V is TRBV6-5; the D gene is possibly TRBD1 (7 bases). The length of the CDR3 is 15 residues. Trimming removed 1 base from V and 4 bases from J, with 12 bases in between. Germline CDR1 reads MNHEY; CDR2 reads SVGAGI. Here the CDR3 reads CASSYWQGGADTQYF. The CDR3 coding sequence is TGTGCCAGCAGTTACTGGCAGGGGGGCGCAGATACGCAGTATTTT.

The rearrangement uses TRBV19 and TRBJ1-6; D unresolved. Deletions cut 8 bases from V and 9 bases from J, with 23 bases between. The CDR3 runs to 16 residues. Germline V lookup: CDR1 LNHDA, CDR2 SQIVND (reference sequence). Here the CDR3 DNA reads TGTGCCAGTGTTACTACCCAAGGGTCCTCGATTTCACCCCTCCACTTT. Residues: CASVTTQGSSISPLHF. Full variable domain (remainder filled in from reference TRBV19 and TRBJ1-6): DGGITQSPKYLFRKEGQNVTLSCEQNLNHDAMYWYRQDPGQGLRLIYYSQIVNDFQKGDIAEGYSVSREKKESFPLTVTSAQKNPTAFYLCASVTTQGSSISPLHFGNGTRLTVT.

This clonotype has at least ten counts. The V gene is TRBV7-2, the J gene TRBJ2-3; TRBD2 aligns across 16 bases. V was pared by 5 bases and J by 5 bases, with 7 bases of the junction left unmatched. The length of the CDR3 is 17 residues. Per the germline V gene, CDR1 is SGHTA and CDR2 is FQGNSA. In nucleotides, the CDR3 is TGTGCCAGCAGCCCACCGGGACTAGCGGGGGGGCAAGATACGCAGTATTTT. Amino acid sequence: CASSPPGLAGGQDTQYF.

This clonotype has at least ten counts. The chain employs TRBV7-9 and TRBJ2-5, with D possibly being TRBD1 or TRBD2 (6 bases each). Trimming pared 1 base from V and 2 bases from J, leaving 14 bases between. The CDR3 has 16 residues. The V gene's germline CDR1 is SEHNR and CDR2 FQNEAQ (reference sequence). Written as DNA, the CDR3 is TGTGCCAGCAGCTTAGACGGGGGCAGACCTCAAGAGACCCAGTACTTC. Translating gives CASSLDGGRPQETQYF.

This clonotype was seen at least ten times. CDR3 sequence (DNA): TGTGCCAGCGAAACTGGGACTAGCTCCCGCAATGAGCAGTTCTTC. Amino acids: CASETGTSSRNEQFF. The chain joins TRBV7-8 to TRBJ2-1; 9 bases fit TRBD2. The V segment lost 8 bases and the J segment 6 bases; nucleotides outside the gene matches: 11. The CDR3 sequence is 15 residues long. Germline CDR1 SGHVS, CDR2 FQNEAQ.

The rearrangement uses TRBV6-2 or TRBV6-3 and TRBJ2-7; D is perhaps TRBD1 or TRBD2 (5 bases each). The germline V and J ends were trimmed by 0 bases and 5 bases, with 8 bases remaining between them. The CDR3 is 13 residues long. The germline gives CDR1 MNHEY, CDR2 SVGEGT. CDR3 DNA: TGTGCCAGCAGTTACTCCAGGGAGAACGAGCAGTACTTC. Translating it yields CASSYSRENEQYF.

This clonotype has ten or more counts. The CDR3 is CATSDFQGIDEQFF. CDR3 in DNA: TGTGCCACCAGTGATTTCCAGGGTATCGATGAGCAGTTCTTC. This chain connects TRBV24-1 to TRBJ2-1, with TRBD1 as a possible D gene (5 bases). The CDR3 totals 14 residues. V dropped 1 base and J dropped 8 bases, with 11 bases sitting between them. Germline V gene lookup returns CDR1 KGHDR and CDR2 SFDVKD.

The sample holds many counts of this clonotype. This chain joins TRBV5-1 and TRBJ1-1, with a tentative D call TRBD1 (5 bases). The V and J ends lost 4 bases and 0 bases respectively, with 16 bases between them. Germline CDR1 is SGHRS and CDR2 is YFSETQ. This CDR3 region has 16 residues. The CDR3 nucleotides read TGCGCCAGCAGCCCCGCACGTGACAGTCTGAACACTGAAGCTTTCTTT. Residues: CASSPARDSLNTEAFF.

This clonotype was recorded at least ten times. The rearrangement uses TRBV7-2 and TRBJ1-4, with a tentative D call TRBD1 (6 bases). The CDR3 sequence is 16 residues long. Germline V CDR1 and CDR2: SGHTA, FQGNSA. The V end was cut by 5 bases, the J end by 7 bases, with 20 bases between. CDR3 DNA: TGTGCCAGCAGCCCTAGGGGTGGGGGCTTTGCTGAAAAACTGTTTTTT. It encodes CASSPRGGGFAEKLFF.